One and the same sample provided the 14 T cell receptor beta chains below, sequenced in a study of T-cell memory formation after mild COVID-19. TCRdb processed the 5' RACE reads anew with MiXCR; each CDR3 protein has one entry. The repertoire consists of approximately 290,000 distinct CDR3 sequences, with over 7% occurring once and the leading ten covering less than 25%. Sequencing was performed on PBMCs or a T cell subset sorted from them (not recorded which). The receptors were gathered from a man younger than 35 who had mild COVID-19 (a few samples of this study predate the infection). Cell type and time point are not known.

Ten or more counts support this clonotype. The chain couples TRBV11-2 to TRBJ1-2; 8 positions match TRBD1. The CDR3 has 13 amino acids. The V segment lost 5 bases and the J segment 8 bases; nucleotides outside the gene matches: 7. Germline V gives CDR1 SGHAT, CDR2 FQNNGV. The CDR3 DNA follows: TGTGCCAGCAGCCCGACAGGGGACGGAGGCTACACCTTC. The encoded protein is CASSPTGDGGYTF.

This clonotype occurred a few times. The chain is built from TRBV7-9 and TRBJ1-5, with D uncertain. The CDR3 consists of 15 residues. The V end lost 4 bases, the J end lost 4 bases, and 14 bases lay between the germline ends. Germline-derived CDR1 and CDR2 are SEHNR and FQNEAQ (reference sequence). CDR3 DNA sequence: TGTGCCAGCAGCTCCAGTTCAAGCGGAAATCAGCCCCAGCATTTT. As protein: CASSSSSSGNQPQHF.

This clonotype was seen more than once but under ten times. The gene calls are TRBV9 and TRBJ2-1; no firm D call. Germline loops: CDR1 SGDLS, CDR2 YYNGEE. CDR3 length equals 15 residues. The germline V and J ends were trimmed by 3 bases and 0 bases, with 10 bases remaining between them. CDR3 in amino acids: CASSAVADSYNEQFF. CDR3 coding DNA: TGTGCCAGCAGCGCTGTCGCTGACTCCTACAATGAGCAGTTCTTC. The entire variable domain, with the rest obtained from reference TRBV9 and TRBJ2-1, is as follows: DSGVTQTPKHLITATGQRVTLRCSPRSGDLSVYWYQQSLDQGLQFLIQYYNGEERAKGNILERFSAQQFPDLHSELNLSSLELGDSALYFCASSAVADSYNEQFFGPGTRLTVL.

This clonotype has more than one count but fewer than ten. CDR3 region: CASSPSRGRETEAFF. The DNA for the CDR3 is TGCGCCAGCAGCCCAAGCAGGGGGCGAGAAACTGAAGCTTTCTTT. This sequence joins TRBV4-1 and TRBJ1-1, with 8 bases lining up with TRBD1. Trimming removed 4 bases from V and 5 bases from J; junction bases left unmatched: 9. The CDR3 has 15 amino acids. In germline, CDR1 is MGHRA, CDR2 YSYEKL.

The chain uses TRBV5-6 and TRBJ1-5; D is unclear. The CDR3 totals 14 residues. Trimming took off 3 bases at V and 5 bases at J, with 12 bases between the two ends. CDR1 SGHDT and CDR2 YYEEEE come from the germline V gene. This CDR3 reads CASSSGRAYQPQHF. The CDR3 DNA is TGTGCCAGCAGCTCGGGGAGGGCGTATCAGCCCCAGCATTTT. Variable domain in full (rest from reference TRBV5-6 and TRBJ1-5): DAGVTQSPTHLIKTRGQQVTLRCSPKSGHDTVSWYQQALGQGPQFIFQYYEEEERQRGNFPDRFSGHQFPNYSSELNVNALLLGDSALYLCASSSGRAYQPQHFGDGTRLSIL.

This clonotype was counted between two and nine times. The rearrangement joins TRBV7-9 to TRBJ1-6, with D uncertain. The CDR3 sequence is 14 residues long. Germline CDR1 and CDR2: SEHNR and FQNEAQ (reference sequence). V lost 3 bases and J lost 5, with 8 bases in between. Here the CDR3 DNA reads TGTGCCAGCAGCTTTGGGTATGATAATTCACCCCTCCACTTT. This encodes CASSFGYDNSPLHF.

This clonotype was seen repeatedly, ten times or more. The V call is TRBV12-3 or TRBV12-4, the J call TRBJ1-4; D may be TRBD1 (6 bases). The V gene lost 1 base and the J gene lost 8 bases, with 14 bases spanning the gap. The CDR3 is 15 residues long. The CDR3 bases are TGTGCCAGCAGTTTAGGTCCAGGGGAGAGGGAAAAACTGTTTTTT. This sequence encodes CASSLGPGEREKLFF.

J is TRBJ2-7 and V is TRBV7-2, with a tentative D call TRBD2 (6 bases). Per germline, CDR1 SGHTA and CDR2 FQGNSA. Between the trimmed V and J ends, which lost 4 bases and 7 bases, there was a span of 17 bases. The CDR3 is 14 amino acids. Here the CDR3 DNA reads TGTGCCAGCAGCTCCGGGACTGGGATAGGGGAGCAGTACTTC. Its protein is CASSSGTGIGEQYF.

The chain has TRBV5-4 and TRBJ2-5; 10 bases map to TRBD1. This CDR3 has 16 residues. Per the germline V gene, CDR1 is SGHNT and CDR2 is YYREEE (reference sequence). J gave up 5 bases and V 4 bases, and 11 bases lay outside the gene matches. Written as DNA, the CDR3 is TGTGCCAGCAGCCCCCGGGGACAGGGGTTGGGGGAGACCCAGTACTTC. It translates to CASSPRGQGLGETQYF.

This rearrangement joins TRBV4-1 to TRBJ1-5; D is uncertain. V was trimmed by 1 base and J by 6 bases, leaving 7 bases between them. Germline V CDR1 and CDR2: MGHRA, YSYEKL. The CDR3 runs 13 residues. CDR3 amino acids: CASSQALGQPQHF. The DNA of the CDR3 is TGCGCCAGCAGCCAAGCGCTGGGTCAGCCCCAGCATTTT.

The chain has TRBV5-1 and TRBJ1-1; the match to TRBD1 covers 8 bases. Germline values: CDR1 SGHRS, CDR2 YFSETQ. The CDR3 extends over 15 amino acids. V lost 4 bases to trimming and J lost 1 base; unmatched junction nucleotides: 6. The CDR3 DNA reads TGCGCCAGCAGCCGGAGCCAGGGGGCGAACACTGAAGCTTTCTTT. Residues: CASSRSQGANTEAFF.

The chain combines TRBV11-2 with TRBJ2-3; 9 nucleotides match TRBD1. Germline lookup yields CDR1 SGHAT and CDR2 FQNNGV. The CDR3 consists of 14 residues. V dropped 4 bases and J dropped 11; count of bases not matched to a gene: 10. CDR3 loop: CASSSGTGLIQQYF. The CDR3 DNA reads TGTGCCAGCAGCTCCGGGACAGGGCTCATCCAGCAGTATTTT.

This chain uses TRBV19 with TRBJ2-1; TRBD2 matches at 12 bases. CDR1 is LNHDA, CDR2 SQIVND, per germline (reference sequence). The CDR3 spans 13 residues. V shed 3 bases and J 13 bases; nucleotides not matched to a gene: 4. The CDR3 loop is CASSIASGGAQFF. The CDR3 nucleotides are TGTGCCAGTAGTATCGCTAGCGGGGGGGCACAGTTCTTC.

This clonotype occurred a few times. The genes are TRBV7-8 and TRBJ2-7; 9 bases agree with TRBD1. Germline V gives CDR1 SGHVS, CDR2 FQNEAQ. The CDR3 runs 16 residues. V was clipped by 4 bases and J by 3 bases; unmatched bases: 10. In DNA, the CDR3 is TGTGCCAGCAGCTCGGGACAGGGATGGTCGGTCTACGAGCAGTACTTC. As protein: CASSSGQGWSVYEQYF.